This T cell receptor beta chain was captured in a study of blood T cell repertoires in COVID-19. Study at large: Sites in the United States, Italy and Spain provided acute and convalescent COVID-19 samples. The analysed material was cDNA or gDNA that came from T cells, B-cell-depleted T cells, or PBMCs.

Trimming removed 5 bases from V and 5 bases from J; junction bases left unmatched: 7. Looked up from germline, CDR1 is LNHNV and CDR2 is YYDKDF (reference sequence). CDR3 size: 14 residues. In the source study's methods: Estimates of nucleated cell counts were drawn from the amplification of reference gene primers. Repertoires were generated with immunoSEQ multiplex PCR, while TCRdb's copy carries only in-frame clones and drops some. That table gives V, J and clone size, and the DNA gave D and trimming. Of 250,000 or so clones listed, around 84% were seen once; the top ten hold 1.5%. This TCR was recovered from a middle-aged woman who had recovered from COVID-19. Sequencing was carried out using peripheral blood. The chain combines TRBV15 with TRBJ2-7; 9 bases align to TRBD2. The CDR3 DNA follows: TGTGCCACCAGCCTGGGGGTAGCGGGGGACGAGCAGTACTTC. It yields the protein CATSLGVAGDEQYF.